The table lists the clone carrying this T cell receptor (beta chain) with many counts. The V end lost 0 bases, the J end lost 11 bases, and 8 bases lay between the germline ends. This CDR3 has 12 amino acids. Looked up from germline, CDR1 is ENHRY and CDR2 is SYGVKD. MiXCR, applied by TCRdb to the RT-PCR reads, yields one record per CDR3 protein. This table has about 680,000 distinct CDR3 sequences, approximately 15% appearing once. The receptor comes from a female donor in good health, serving as a healthy control. The sequencing input was memory CD4+ T cells from blood. The rearrangement joins TRBV10-3 to TRBJ1-5; a weak D match, TRBD1 (5 bases). CDR3 sequence reads: CAISESGGTQHF. DNA of the CDR3: TGTGCCATCAGTGAGTCGGGGGGGACCCAGCATTTT.